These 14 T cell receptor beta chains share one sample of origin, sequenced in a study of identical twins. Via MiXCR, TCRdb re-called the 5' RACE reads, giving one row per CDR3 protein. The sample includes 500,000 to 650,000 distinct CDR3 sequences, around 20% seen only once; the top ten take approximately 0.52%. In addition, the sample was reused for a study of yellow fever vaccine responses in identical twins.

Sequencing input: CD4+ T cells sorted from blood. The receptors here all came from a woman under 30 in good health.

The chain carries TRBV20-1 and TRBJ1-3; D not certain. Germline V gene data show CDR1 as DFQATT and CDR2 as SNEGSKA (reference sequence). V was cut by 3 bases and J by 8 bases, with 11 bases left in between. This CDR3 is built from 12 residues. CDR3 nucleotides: TGCAGTGCTAGTTTCGGGTCCGACACCATATATTTT. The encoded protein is CSASFGSDTIYF.

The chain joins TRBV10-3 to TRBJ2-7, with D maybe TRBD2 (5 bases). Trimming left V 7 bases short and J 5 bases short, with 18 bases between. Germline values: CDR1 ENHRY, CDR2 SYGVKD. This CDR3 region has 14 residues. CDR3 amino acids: CAIKKGAQWDEQYF. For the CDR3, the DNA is TGTGCCATCAAAAAGGGAGCCCAATGGGACGAGCAGTACTTC.

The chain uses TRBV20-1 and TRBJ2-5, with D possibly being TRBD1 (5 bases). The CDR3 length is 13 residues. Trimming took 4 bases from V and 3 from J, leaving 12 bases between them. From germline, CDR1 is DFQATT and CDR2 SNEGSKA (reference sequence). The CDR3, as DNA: TGCAGTGCTACTATACAGGAAAAAGAGACCCAGTACTTC. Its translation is CSATIQEKETQYF.

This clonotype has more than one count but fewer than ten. The CDR3 protein is CATSTWGAGELFF. CDR3 DNA sequence: TGTGCCACCAGCACCTGGGGGGCCGGGGAGCTGTTTTTT. V is TRBV15 and J is TRBJ2-2; D perhaps matches TRBD2 (6 bases). The CDR3 sequence is 13 residues long. V lost 4 bases and J 6 bases, leaving 9 bases between the germline ends. Per the germline V gene, CDR1 is LNHNV and CDR2 is YYDKDF (reference sequence).

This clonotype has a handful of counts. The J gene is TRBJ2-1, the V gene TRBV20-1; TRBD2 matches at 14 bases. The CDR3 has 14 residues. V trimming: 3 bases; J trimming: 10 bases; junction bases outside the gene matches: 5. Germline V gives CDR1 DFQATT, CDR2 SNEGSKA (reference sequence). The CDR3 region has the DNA TGCAGTGCTAGTTTGGGACTAGCGGGAGACGAGCAGTTCTTC. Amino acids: CSASLGLAGDEQFF.

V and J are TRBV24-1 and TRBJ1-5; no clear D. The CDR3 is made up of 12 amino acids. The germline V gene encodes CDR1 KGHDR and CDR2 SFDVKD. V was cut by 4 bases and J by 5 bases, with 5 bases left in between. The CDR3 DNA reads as TGTGCCACCAGTGACGATTATCAGCCCCAGCATTTT. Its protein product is CATSDDYQPQHF.

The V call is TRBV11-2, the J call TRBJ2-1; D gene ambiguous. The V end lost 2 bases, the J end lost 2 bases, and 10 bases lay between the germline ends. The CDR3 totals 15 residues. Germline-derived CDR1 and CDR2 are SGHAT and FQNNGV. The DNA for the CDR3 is TGTGCCAGCAGCTTACAACACCTCACCTACAATGAGCAGTTCTTC. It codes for CASSLQHLTYNEQFF.

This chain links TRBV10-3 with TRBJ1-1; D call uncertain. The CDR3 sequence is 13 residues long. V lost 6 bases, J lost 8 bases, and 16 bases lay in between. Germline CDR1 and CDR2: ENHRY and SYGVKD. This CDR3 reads CAISGKRELEAFF. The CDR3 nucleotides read TGTGCCATCAGCGGCAAAAGGGAATTAGAAGCTTTCTTT.

This CDR3 is CASSPGGFGNSPLHF. The CDR3 DNA sequence: TGTGCCAGCAGTCCAGGGGGCTTTGGGAATTCACCCCTCCACTTT. The chain joins TRBV27 to TRBJ1-6, with 8 bases matching TRBD1. Germline V gives CDR1 MNHEY, CDR2 SMNVEV (reference sequence). This CDR3 is 15 amino acids long. The ends lost 5 bases at V and 7 bases at J; junction bases unmatched: 7.

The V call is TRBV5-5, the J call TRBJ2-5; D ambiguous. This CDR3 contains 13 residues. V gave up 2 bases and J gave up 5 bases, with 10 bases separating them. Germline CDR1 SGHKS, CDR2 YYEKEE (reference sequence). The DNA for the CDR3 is TGTGCCAGCAGCTTATACATGCAGGAGACCCAGTACTTC. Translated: CASSLYMQETQYF.

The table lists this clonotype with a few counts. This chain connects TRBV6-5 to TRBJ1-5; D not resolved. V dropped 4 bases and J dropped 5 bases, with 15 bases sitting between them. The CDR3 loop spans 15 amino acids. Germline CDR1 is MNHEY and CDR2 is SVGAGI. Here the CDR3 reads CASSSPLRTHQPQHF. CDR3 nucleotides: TGTGCCAGCAGTTCCCCGCTCCGAACTCATCAGCCCCAGCATTTT.

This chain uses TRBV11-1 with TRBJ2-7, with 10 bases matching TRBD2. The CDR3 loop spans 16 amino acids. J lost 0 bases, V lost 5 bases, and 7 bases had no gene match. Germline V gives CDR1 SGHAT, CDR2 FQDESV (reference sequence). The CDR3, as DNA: TGTGCCAGCAGCGACCCCGGACTAGCGGCCTCCTACGAGCAGTACTTC. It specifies CASSDPGLAASYEQYF.

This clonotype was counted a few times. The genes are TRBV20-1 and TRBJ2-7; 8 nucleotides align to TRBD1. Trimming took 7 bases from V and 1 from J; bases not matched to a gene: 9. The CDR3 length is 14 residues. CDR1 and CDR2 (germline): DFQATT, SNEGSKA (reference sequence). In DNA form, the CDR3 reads TGCAGTGGGATCGACAGGGGATCGTCCTACGAGCAGTACTTC. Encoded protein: CSGIDRGSSYEQYF.

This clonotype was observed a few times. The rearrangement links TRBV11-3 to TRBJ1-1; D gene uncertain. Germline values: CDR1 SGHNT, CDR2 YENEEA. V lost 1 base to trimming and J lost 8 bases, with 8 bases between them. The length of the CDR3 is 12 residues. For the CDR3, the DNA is TGTGCCAGCAGCTTAGTCCGGTCCGAAGCTTTCTTT. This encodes CASSLVRSEAFF.